Shown below are 15 T cell receptor beta chains from a single sample sequenced in a study of T cells in Graves' hyperthyroidism and ophthalmopathy. TCR beta CDR3 region amplification was performed from RNA transcripts. Researchers ran a first-round RT-PCR on the TCR CDR3 using the HTBI primer set. TCRdb reprocessed the multiplex PCR reads with MiXCR, giving one entry per CDR3 protein. The sample contains nearly 600,000 distinct CDR3 sequences, about 15% of which appear only once. Sequenced input: blood. The receptors here all came from a woman in her thirties with Graves' hyperthyroidism that later progressed to Graves' ophthalmopathy.

Many counts were recorded for this clonotype. The chain combines TRBV10-3 with TRBJ1-5, with TRBD1 identical over 10 bases. Germline CDR1 and CDR2: ENHRY and SYGVKD. CDR3 size: 16 residues. The junction had 7 bases not matched to a gene; V was cut back by 5 bases and J by 3 bases. CDR3 loop: CAISSGGQGNNQPQHF. The CDR3 nucleotides are TGTGCCATCAGTAGCGGGGGACAGGGGAACAATCAGCCCCAGCATTTT.

As to this clonotype: A read error may explain this, as a much larger clone is one base away. The rearrangement joins TRBV20-1 to TRBJ1-5; weak D call: TRBD1 (6 bases). The germline V and J ends were trimmed by 5 bases and 1 base, with 6 bases remaining between them. In germline, CDR1 is DFQATT, CDR2 SNEGSKA (reference sequence). This CDR3 has 12 amino acids. Here the CDR3 reads CSAGQSNQPQHF. CDR3 nucleotide sequence: TGCAGTGCTGGACAGAGCAATCAGCCCCAGCATTTT.

This clonotype was detected many times. The genes are TRBV12-3 or TRBV12-4 and TRBJ1-5; D ambiguous. There are 15 residues in the CDR3. Trimming cost V 5 bases and J 3 bases, with 14 bases left between them. Written as DNA, the CDR3 is TGTGCCAGCAGTCGACCGGGATCCCTCAATCAGCCCCAGCATTTT. It specifies CASSRPGSLNQPQHF.

There are many counts of this clonotype. This rearrangement joins TRBV7-2 to TRBJ2-1, with D possibly matching TRBD2 (6 bases). The CDR3 spans 16 residues. V gave up 6 bases and J gave up 7 bases, with 22 bases separating them. Germline V gene lookup returns CDR1 SGHTA and CDR2 FQGNSA. The CDR3, as DNA: TGTGCCAGCAGACATGTACCCGGGCTAGCGAAGAATGAGCAGTTCTTC. Residues: CASRHVPGLAKNEQFF.

Details on this clonotype: A much larger clone differs from this one at a single base, so this may be a read error. The V and J genes are TRBV13 and TRBJ2-1, with 8 bases fitting TRBD2. V trimming: 0 bases; J trimming: 10 bases; junction bases outside the gene matches: 5. Germline loops: CDR1 PRHDT, CDR2 FYEKMQ (reference sequence). CDR3 length: 14 amino acids. The chain's CDR3 is CASSLGAGVNEQFF. The CDR3 DNA reads TGTGCCAGCAGCTTAGGAGCGGGAGTGAACGAGCAGTTCTTC.

This chain uses TRBV6-1 with TRBJ1-3, with 7 bases that match TRBD1. This CDR3 has 15 residues. Trimming removed 3 bases from V and 5 bases from J; junction bases left unmatched: 7. Per germline, CDR1 MNHNS and CDR2 SASEGT. DNA of the CDR3: TGTGCCAGCAGTGACAGGGGGAGTGGACGAAACACCATATATTTT. It codes for CASSDRGSGRNTIYF.

This clonotype was detected many times. The chain employs TRBV27 and TRBJ2-7; no reliable D call. CDR3 size: 12 residues. V gave up 6 bases and J gave up 2 bases, with 8 bases separating them. Germline V gene data show CDR1 as MNHEY and CDR2 as SMNVEV (reference sequence). CDR3 sequence (DNA): TGTGCCAGCAGAGGTACAGCCTACGAGCAGTACTTC. Protein product: CASRGTAYEQYF.

This clonotype has only one observation. Possible read error: a much larger clone is one base away. This chain joins TRBV7-2 and TRBJ2-7; D remains ambiguous. Gene TRBJ2-1 matches the end of the DNA better, so the J call may be wrong. Germline V gives CDR1 SGHTA, CDR2 FQGNSA. The CDR3 spans 13 residues. CDR3 nucleotide sequence: TGTGCCAGCAGCTCCTTCCGATCCTACGAGCAGTTCTTC. This encodes CASSSFRSYEQFF.

This clonotype showed up many times. CDR3 sequence (DNA): TGTGCCAGCAGTCCCGACAGGGGTCGATCCGGCTACACCTTC. Amino acids: CASSPDRGRSGYTF. The chain combines TRBV12-3 or TRBV12-4 with TRBJ1-2; 8 bases match TRBD1. The CDR3 has 14 amino acids. Unmatched junction bases numbered 10, after V lost 5 bases and J lost 8 bases.

This clonotype was observed a few times. The chain uses TRBV28 and TRBJ2-7; unclear D gene. Germline CDR1 and CDR2: MDHEN and SYDVKM. Between the trimmed V and J ends, which lost 3 bases and 1 base, there was a span of 7 bases. This CDR3 contains 13 residues. The CDR3 DNA sequence: TGTGCCAGCAGTTTCATGGGTTCCTACGAGCAGTACTTC. Encoded protein: CASSFMGSYEQYF.

As concerns this clonotype: The junction differs from germline at one of its ends, possibly a read error. The chain links TRBV4-1 to TRBJ2-3, with D maybe TRBD1 (8 bases). This CDR3 contains 15 residues. Germline CDR1 reads MGHRA; CDR2 reads YSYEKL. CDR3 sequence reads: CVSSHQGAGVDTQYF. DNA of the CDR3: TGCGTCAGCAGCCATCAGGGGGCGGGAGTAGATACGCAGTATTTT.

Comment on this clonotype: One end of the junction is discordant with germline, which a read error may explain. The genes are TRBV6-1 and TRBJ2-5; D remains ambiguous. The CDR3 is made up of 13 amino acids. Germline V gives CDR1 MNHNS, CDR2 SASEGT. The CDR3 DNA reads as TGTGCCAGCAGCCGAACGGGTAAAATACCCCAAGACTTC. Translation gives CASSRTGKIPQDF.

This clonotype appeared many times. V usage is TRBV13 and J usage is TRBJ1-1, with D perhaps TRBD1 (6 bases). The CDR3 runs 12 residues. V was trimmed by 7 bases and J by 4 bases, leaving 10 bases between them. Germline-derived CDR1 and CDR2 are PRHDT and FYEKMQ (reference sequence). CDR3 bases: TGTGCCAGCAATGGGGGGCCCACTGAAGCTTTCTTT. This codes for CASNGGPTEAFF.

As for this clonotype: This may come from a read error, since a much larger clone is one base off. The chain has TRBV7-3 and TRBJ2-1, with 8 bases fitting TRBD2. The length of the CDR3 is 14 residues. The junction had 6 bases not matched to a gene; V was cut back by 5 bases and J by 6 bases. In germline, CDR1 is SGHTA, CDR2 FQGTGA. CDR3 bases: TGTGCCAGCAGCAAGACTAGCGAGTGCAATGAGCAGTTCTTC. It codes for CASSKTSECNEQFF.

This clonotype was recorded a few times. The rearrangement links TRBV12-5 to TRBJ1-5; TRBD1 matches 7 bases. Trimming removed 7 bases from V and 0 bases from J; junction bases left unmatched: 6. Germline V gives CDR1 LGHNT, CDR2 FRNRAP. The CDR3 sequence is 15 residues long. Written as DNA, the CDR3 is TGTGCTAGTGTACAACAGGGGAATAGCAATCAGCCCCAGCATTTT. The encoded protein is CASVQQGNSNQPQHF.